This passage covers 24 T cell receptor beta chains from one sample sequenced in a study of breast tumors, draining lymph nodes, adjacent tissues. Breast cancer patients provided tissue from their axillary draining lymph nodes. TCRdb re-called the multiplex PCR reads through MiXCR, storing one row per CDR3 protein. Of about 220,000 distinct CDR3 sequences listed, roughly a third are singletons. Sequencing was carried out using axillary lymph node tissue. The receptors come from a female donor with breast cancer. Some clones in this sample may be carry-over from other donors' samples.

The CDR3: CASSPGTSGASDTQYF. For the CDR3, the DNA is TGTGCCAGCAGCCCCGGGACTAGCGGGGCATCAGATACGCAGTATTTT. The genes are TRBV7-9 and TRBJ2-3; TRBD2 matches 13 bases. V dropped 5 bases and J dropped 4; count of bases not matched to a gene: 6. CDR3 size: 16 residues. The germline CDR1 and CDR2 sequences are SEHNR and FQNEAQ (reference sequence).

The table lists this clonotype with a few counts. The CDR3 end shows no conserved phenylalanine or tryptophan, and so a read error is likely. No DNA is shown, since the ends of the CDR3 on it are uncertain; the CDR3 is the one TCRdb lists. V is TRBV2 and J is TRBJ2-5. Per germline, CDR1 SNHLY and CDR2 FYNNEI. Including both end residues, the CDR3 is 11 amino acids long. CDR3 in amino acids: CASSLPSVLST.

This clonotype occurred many times. The chain has TRBV3-1 and TRBJ2-2; maybe TRBD2 (6 bases). Trimming pared 3 bases from V and 5 bases from J, leaving 10 bases between. Germline CDR1 and CDR2: LGHDT and YNNKEL (reference sequence). CDR3 size: 14 residues. CDR3 protein: CASSHWGGTGELFF. The CDR3 DNA follows: TGTGCCAGCAGCCATTGGGGAGGAACCGGGGAGCTGTTTTTT. Complete variable domain (other parts from reference TRBV3-1 and TRBJ2-2): DTAVSQTPKYLVTQMGNDKSIKCEQNLGHDTMYWYKQDSKKFLKIMFSYNNKELIINETVPNRFSPKSPDKAHLNLHINSLELGDSAVYFCASSHWGGTGELFFGEGSRLTVL.

This chain joins TRBV20-1 and TRBJ2-3, with 14 bases lining up with TRBD2. There are 18 residues in the CDR3. V was clipped by 4 bases and J by 4 bases; unmatched bases: 13. Germline CDR1 reads DFQATT; CDR2 reads SNEGSKA (reference sequence). The CDR3 coding sequence is TGCAGTGCTACCCCCGACGGACTAGCGGGGGGCGCCCCAGATACGCAGTATTTT. It is translated as CSATPDGLAGGAPDTQYF.

This clonotype has at least ten counts. The chain has TRBV7-2 and TRBJ1-2; perhaps TRBD1 as D (6 bases). The CDR3 totals 15 residues. Germline CDR1 SGHTA, CDR2 FQGNSA. Trimming stripped 1 base from V and 7 bases from J, with 16 bases between. The CDR3, as DNA: TGTGCCAGCAGCTTAGAATTGGGGGGGGCGGGTGGCTACACCTTC. It codes for CASSLELGGAGGYTF.

This clonotype was observed a single time. The chain links TRBV2 to TRBJ1-6; 8 bases match TRBD1. With 3 bases clipped from V and 9 bases from J, the junction kept 7 bases outside the gene matches. This CDR3 contains 15 residues. The V gene's germline CDR1 is SNHLY and CDR2 FYNNEI. Written as DNA, the CDR3 is TGTGCCAGCAGTGATGGGACAGGCAAAATTTCACCCCTCCACTTT. Translating it yields CASSDGTGKISPLHF.

As to this clonotype: The final CDR3 position lacks the conserved phenylalanine or tryptophan, pointing to a likely read error. Because the CDR3's place on the DNA is in doubt, the DNA is left out and the CDR3 is given as listed by TCRdb. This CDR3 is CASSISGRAGSY. The chain is built from TRBV19 and TRBJ2-5; TRBD2 reflects the table's D call only, with no check against the DNA. Both ends counted, the CDR3 spans 12 residues. Germline loops: CDR1 LNHDA, CDR2 SQIVND (reference sequence).

This clonotype was seen ten or more times. The chain carries TRBV3-1 and TRBJ2-1; TRBD2 matches 10 bases. With 7 bases clipped from V and 6 bases from J, the junction kept 9 bases outside the gene matches. Germline V gene sequence: CDR1 LGHDT, CDR2 YNNKEL (reference sequence). The CDR3 length is 15 residues. The CDR3 loop is CASTLAGDPANEQFF. CDR3 coding DNA: TGTGCCAGCACCCTAGCGGGGGATCCTGCCAATGAGCAGTTCTTC.

This clonotype came up many times. The V and J genes are TRBV3-1 and TRBJ2-1; D tentatively fits TRBD1 or TRBD2 (5 bases each). The CDR3 spans 15 residues. Trimming stripped 3 bases from V and 5 bases from J, with 14 bases between. Germline-derived CDR1 and CDR2 are LGHDT and YNNKEL (reference sequence). CDR3 coding DNA: TGTGCCAGCAGCCACCACGGGACGCAACACAATGAGCAGTTCTTC. Translating it yields CASSHHGTQHNEQFF.

This clonotype was observed many times. V and J are TRBV4-1 and TRBJ1-3, with D possibly being TRBD1 (6 bases). Per the germline V gene, CDR1 is MGHRA and CDR2 is YSYEKL. The CDR3 has 13 residues. V was trimmed by 5 bases and J by 8 bases, leaving 13 bases between them. CDR3 sequence: CASSIQGSDTIYF. The CDR3, as DNA: TGCGCCAGCAGCATACAGGGAAGTGACACCATATATTTT.

Many counts were recorded for this clonotype. This chain connects TRBV11-2 to TRBJ2-3; D remains unclear. The V gene lost 0 bases and the J gene lost 5 bases, with 3 bases spanning the gap. The CDR3 sequence is 12 residues long. Germline assignment: CDR1 SGHAT and CDR2 FQNNGV. In DNA, the CDR3 is TGTGCCAGCAGCTTAGACGTAGATACGCAGTATTTT. It yields the protein CASSLDVDTQYF.

This clonotype was counted many times. This may arise from a read error, as a much more abundant clone is one base away. The genes are TRBV13 and TRBJ2-7, with 8 bases that match TRBD2. Germline CDR1 PRHDT, CDR2 FYEKMQ (reference sequence). The CDR3 length is 14 residues. The J segment lost 2 bases and the V segment lost 2 bases, leaving 2 bases of the junction unmatched. CDR3 loop: CASSLPGGTYEQYF. As DNA, the CDR3 is TGTGCCAGCAGCTTACCGGGGGGGACCTACGAGCAGTACTTC. Drawing the rest from reference TRBV13 and TRBJ2-7, the complete variable domain is AAGVIQSPRHLIKEKRETATLKCYPIPRHDTVYWYQQGPGQDPQFLISFYEKMQSDKGSIPDRFSAQQFSDYHSELNMSSLELGDSALYFCASSLPGGTYEQYFGPGTRLTVT.

This clonotype was detected ten times or more. V gene TRBV7-2 combines with J gene TRBJ1-3; possibly TRBD1 for D (5 bases). The CDR3 loop spans 13 amino acids. V was clipped by 8 bases and J by 3 bases, with 11 bases between them. Germline V gene data show CDR1 as SGHTA and CDR2 as FQGNSA. The CDR3 protein is CASARDLGNTIYF. The CDR3 nucleotides read TGTGCCAGCGCCCGGGACCTTGGAAACACCATATATTTT.

V and J are TRBV12-5 and TRBJ1-6; D unresolved. Per germline, CDR1 LGHNT and CDR2 FRNRAP. The CDR3 is 14 residues long. Trimming stripped 5 bases from V and 8 bases from J, with 13 bases between. The CDR3 DNA reads TGTGCTAGTGGTCACCAGGATTTTTATTCACCCCTCCACTTT. It yields the protein CASGHQDFYSPLHF.

The rearrangement joins TRBV3-1 to TRBJ2-3; D gene uncertain. In germline, CDR1 is LGHDT, CDR2 YNNKEL (reference sequence). Trimming removed 1 base at V and 0 bases at J, with 5 bases between. The CDR3 loop spans 14 amino acids. CDR3 nucleotides: TGTGCCAGCAGCCAAGGGCGGAGCACAGATACGCAGTATTTT. This translates into CASSQGRSTDTQYF.

This chain connects TRBV18 to TRBJ2-5; TRBD2 matches 12 bases. Germline V gene data show CDR1 as KGHSH and CDR2 as LQKENI. The CDR3 length is 17 residues. J lost 1 base, V lost 8 bases, and 11 bases had no gene match. The CDR3: CASPLTGLAGIQETQYF. DNA of the CDR3: TGTGCCAGCCCACTCACCGGACTAGCGGGGATCCAAGAGACCCAGTACTTC. Full variable domain (outside the CDR3, taken from reference TRBV18 and TRBJ2-5): NAGVMQNPRHLVRRRGQEARLRCSPMKGHSHVYWYRQLPEEGLKFMVYLQKENIIDESGMPKERFSAEFPKEGPSILRIQQVVRGDSAAYFCASPLTGLAGIQETQYFGPGTRLLVL.

This clonotype was detected ten times or more. The chain is built from TRBV18 and TRBJ1-2; 7 bases line up with TRBD1. The CDR3 is 14 residues long. Germline trimming cut 3 bases from V and 3 bases from J; bases unmatched to any gene: 4. Germline CDR1 reads KGHSH; CDR2 reads LQKENI. DNA of the CDR3: TGTGCCAGCTCACCCGCAGGGGGACACTATGGCTACACCTTC. It encodes CASSPAGGHYGYTF.

This clonotype was seen only a few times. The chain links TRBV14 to TRBJ1-4; D might be TRBD1 (5 bases). The CDR3 contains 13 residues. V was cut by 7 bases and J by 3 bases, with 9 bases left in between. The V gene's germline CDR1 is SGHDN and CDR2 FVKESK. CDR3 sequence reads: CASNGGANEKLFF. CDR3 DNA: TGTGCCAGCAACGGGGGAGCTAATGAAAAACTGTTTTTT.

The CDR3 nucleotides are TGTGCCAGCAGCCCCTGGGCTAGCGGGAGGCGAGAGACCCAGTACTTC. This encodes CASSPWASGRRETQYF. The chain joins TRBV11-2 to TRBJ2-5; TRBD2 aligns across 11 bases. CDR3 length equals 16 residues. The germline gives CDR1 SGHAT, CDR2 FQNNGV. Trimming removed 5 bases from V and 4 bases from J; junction bases left unmatched: 9.

This clonotype has at least ten counts. The J gene is TRBJ2-7, the V gene TRBV4-3; TRBD1 matches 8 bases. Germline CDR1 LGHNA, CDR2 YSLEER. V lost 4 bases and J lost 1; bases outside the gene matches: 3. The CDR3 sequence is 14 residues long. The DNA of the CDR3 is TGCGCCAGCAGCCTTCGGACAGGGTCCTACGAGCAGTACTTC. Protein: CASSLRTGSYEQYF.

This clonotype was seen more than once but under ten times. V usage is TRBV19 and J usage is TRBJ1-1; tentative D call: TRBD1 (5 bases). CDR1 LNHDA and CDR2 SQIVND come from the germline V gene (reference sequence). The V end lost 4 bases, the J end lost 0 bases, and 12 bases lay between the germline ends. The CDR3 runs to 15 residues. CDR3 sequence: CASSTLGTVNTEAFF. The CDR3 DNA follows: TGTGCCAGTAGTACCCTAGGGACGGTGAACACTGAAGCTTTCTTT.

This chain connects TRBV12-3 or TRBV12-4 to TRBJ1-3, with D possibly being TRBD1 (5 bases). The CDR3 has 14 amino acids. V was cut by 6 bases and J by 2 bases, with 11 bases left in between. The CDR3 DNA follows: TGTGCCAGCAGCGGGAGGGGTACTGGAAACACCATATATTTT. It translates to CASSGRGTGNTIYF.

A word on this clonotype: It may be a read error: a sequence one base away is much more abundant. In DNA form, the CDR3 reads TGTGCCACCGGGACTAGCGGGCTGTGGGGGTCCACCGGGGAGCTGTCTTTT. This gives the protein CATGTSGLWGSTGELSF. The chain links TRBV19 to TRBJ2-2, with TRBD2 identical over 12 bases. Germline assignment: CDR1 LNHDA and CDR2 SQIVND (reference sequence). The CDR3 is 17 amino acids.

This clonotype was counted ten times or more. The chain uses TRBV29-1 and TRBJ1-3, with D unclear. The CDR3 runs to 13 residues. The V gene's germline CDR1 is SQVTM and CDR2 ANQGSEA. Trimming left V 4 bases short and J 0 bases short, with 7 bases between. The CDR3 is CSVGGLSGNTIYF. The CDR3 nucleotides read TGCAGCGTTGGTGGCCTCTCTGGAAACACCATATATTTT.